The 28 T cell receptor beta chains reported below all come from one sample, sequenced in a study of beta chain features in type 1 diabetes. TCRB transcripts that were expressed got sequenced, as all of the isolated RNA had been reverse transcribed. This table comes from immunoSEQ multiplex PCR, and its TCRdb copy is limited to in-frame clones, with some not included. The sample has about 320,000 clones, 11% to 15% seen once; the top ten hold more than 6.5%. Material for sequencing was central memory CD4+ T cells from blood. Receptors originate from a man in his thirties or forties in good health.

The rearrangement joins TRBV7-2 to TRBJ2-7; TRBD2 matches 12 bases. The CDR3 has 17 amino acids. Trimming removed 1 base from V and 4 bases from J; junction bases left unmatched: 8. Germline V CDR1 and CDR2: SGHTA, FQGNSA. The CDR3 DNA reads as TGTGCCAGCAGCTTAGTCCTCTCCGGGACTAGCGGGTACGAGCAGTACTTC. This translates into CASSLVLSGTSGYEQYF.

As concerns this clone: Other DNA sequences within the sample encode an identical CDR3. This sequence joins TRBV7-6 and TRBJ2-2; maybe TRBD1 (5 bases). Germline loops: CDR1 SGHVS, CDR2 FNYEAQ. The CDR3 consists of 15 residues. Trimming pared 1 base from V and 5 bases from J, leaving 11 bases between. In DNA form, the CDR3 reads TGTGCCAGCAGCTTAGGTGGGGCAGGAACCGGGGAGCTGTTTTTT. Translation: CASSLGGAGTGELFF.

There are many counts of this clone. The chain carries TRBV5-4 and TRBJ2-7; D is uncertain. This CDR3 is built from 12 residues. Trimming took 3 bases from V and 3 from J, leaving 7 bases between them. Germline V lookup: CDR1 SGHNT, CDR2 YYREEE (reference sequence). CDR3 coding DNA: TGTGCCAGCAGCTCATCAAACTACGAGCAGTACTTC. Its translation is CASSSSNYEQYF.

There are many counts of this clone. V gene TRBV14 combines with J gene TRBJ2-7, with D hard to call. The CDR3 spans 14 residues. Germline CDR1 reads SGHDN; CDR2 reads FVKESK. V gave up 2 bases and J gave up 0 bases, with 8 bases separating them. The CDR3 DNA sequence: TGTGCCAGCAGCCAATTTCGGAGCTCCTACGAGCAGTACTTC. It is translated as CASSQFRSSYEQYF.

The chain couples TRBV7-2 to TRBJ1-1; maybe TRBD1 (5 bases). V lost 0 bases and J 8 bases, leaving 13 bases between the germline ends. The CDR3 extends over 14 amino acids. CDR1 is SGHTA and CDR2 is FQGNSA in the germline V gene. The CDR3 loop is CASSLAGSGGEAFF. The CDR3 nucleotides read TGTGCCAGCAGCTTAGCGGGGTCGGGGGGAGAAGCTTTCTTT.

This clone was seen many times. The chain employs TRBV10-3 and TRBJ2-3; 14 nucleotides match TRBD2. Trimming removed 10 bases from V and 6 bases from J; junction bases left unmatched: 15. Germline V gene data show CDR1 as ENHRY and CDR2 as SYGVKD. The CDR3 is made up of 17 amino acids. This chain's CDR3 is CATSTGTSGGVKDTQYF. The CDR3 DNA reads TGTGCCACCTCAACCGGGACTAGCGGGGGAGTTAAGGATACGCAGTATTTT.

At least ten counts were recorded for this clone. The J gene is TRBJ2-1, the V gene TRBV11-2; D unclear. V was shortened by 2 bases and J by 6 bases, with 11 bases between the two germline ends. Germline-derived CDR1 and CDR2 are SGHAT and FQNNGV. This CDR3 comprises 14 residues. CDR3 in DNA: TGTGCCAGCAGCTTACTACCTTCGGGCAATGAGCAGTTCTTC. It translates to CASSLLPSGNEQFF.

The CDR3 region has the DNA TGTGCCAGCAGTTCAGGGGGAGAAAGGCAGTACGTC. Protein sequence: CASSSGGERQYV. The rearrangement uses TRBV6-6 and TRBJ2-7, with 7 bases aligning to TRBD1. Germline V lookup: CDR1 MNHNY, CDR2 SVGAGI (reference sequence). Trimming removed 4 bases from V and 9 bases from J; junction bases left unmatched: 6. CDR3 length equals 12 residues.

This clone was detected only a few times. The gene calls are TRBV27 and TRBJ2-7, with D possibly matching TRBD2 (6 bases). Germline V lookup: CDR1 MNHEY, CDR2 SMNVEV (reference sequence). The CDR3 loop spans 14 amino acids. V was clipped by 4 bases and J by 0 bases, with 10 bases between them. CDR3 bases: TGTGCCAGCAGTTCTGACGGGAGCTCCTACGAGCAGTACTTC. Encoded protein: CASSSDGSSYEQYF.

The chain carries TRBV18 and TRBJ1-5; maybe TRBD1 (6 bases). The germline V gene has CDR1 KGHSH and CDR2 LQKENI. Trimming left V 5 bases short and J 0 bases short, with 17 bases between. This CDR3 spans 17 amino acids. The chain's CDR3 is CASSVQGGAYSNQPQHF. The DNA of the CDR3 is TGTGCCAGCTCAGTACAGGGTGGAGCGTATAGCAATCAGCCCCAGCATTTT.

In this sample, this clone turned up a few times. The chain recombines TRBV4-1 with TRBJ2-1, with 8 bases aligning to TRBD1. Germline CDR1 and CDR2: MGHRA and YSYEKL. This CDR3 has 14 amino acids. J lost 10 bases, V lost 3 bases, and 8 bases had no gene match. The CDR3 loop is CASSQHDRGREQFF. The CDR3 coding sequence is TGCGCCAGCAGCCAGCATGACAGGGGAAGGGAGCAGTTCTTC.

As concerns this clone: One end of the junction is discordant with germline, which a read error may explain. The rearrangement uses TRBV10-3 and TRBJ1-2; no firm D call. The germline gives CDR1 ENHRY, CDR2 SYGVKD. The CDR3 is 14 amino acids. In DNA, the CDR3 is TGTGCCAGCAGTTACTCGGGCAGCCACTATGGCTACACCTTC. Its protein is CASSYSGSHYGYTF.

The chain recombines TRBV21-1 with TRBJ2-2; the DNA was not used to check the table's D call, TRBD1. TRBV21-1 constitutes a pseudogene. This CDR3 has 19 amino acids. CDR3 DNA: TGTGCCAGCAGCAGGCGTTTCCTAGGACAGGGGGCACCTACCGGGGAGCTGTTTTTT. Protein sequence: CASSRRFLGQGAPTGELFF.

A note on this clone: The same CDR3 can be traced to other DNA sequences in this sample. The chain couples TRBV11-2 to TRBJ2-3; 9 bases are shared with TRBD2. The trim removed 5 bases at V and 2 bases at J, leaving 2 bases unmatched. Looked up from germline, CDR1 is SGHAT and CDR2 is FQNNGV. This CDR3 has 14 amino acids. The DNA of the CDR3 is TGTGCCAGCAGCACGGGACTAGCCACAGATACGCAGTATTTT. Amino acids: CASSTGLATDTQYF.

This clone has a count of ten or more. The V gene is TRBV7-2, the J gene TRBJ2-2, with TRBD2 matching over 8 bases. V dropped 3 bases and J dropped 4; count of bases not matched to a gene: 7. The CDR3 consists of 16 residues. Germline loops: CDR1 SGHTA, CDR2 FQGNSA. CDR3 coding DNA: TGTGCCAGCAGCTTCGGCGGGAGGATAGGCACCGGGGAGCTGTTTTTT. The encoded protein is CASSFGGRIGTGELFF.

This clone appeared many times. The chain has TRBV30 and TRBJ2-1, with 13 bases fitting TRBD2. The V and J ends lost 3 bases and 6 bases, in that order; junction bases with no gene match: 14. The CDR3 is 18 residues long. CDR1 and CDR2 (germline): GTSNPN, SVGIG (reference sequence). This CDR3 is CAWSDRKRTSGRLNEQFF. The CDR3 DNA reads TGTGCCTGGAGCGACCGCAAAAGGACTAGCGGGAGACTCAATGAGCAGTTCTTC.

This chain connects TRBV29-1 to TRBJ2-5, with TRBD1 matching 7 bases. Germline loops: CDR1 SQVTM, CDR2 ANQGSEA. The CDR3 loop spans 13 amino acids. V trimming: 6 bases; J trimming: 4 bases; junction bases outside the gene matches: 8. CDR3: CSVSTGARETQYF. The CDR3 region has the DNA TGCAGCGTCTCTACAGGGGCCCGAGAGACCCAGTACTTC.

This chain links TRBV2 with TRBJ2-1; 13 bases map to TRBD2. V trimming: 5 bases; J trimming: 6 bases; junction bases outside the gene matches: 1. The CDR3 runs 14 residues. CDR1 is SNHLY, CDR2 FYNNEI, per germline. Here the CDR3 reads CASSTSGRGNEQFF. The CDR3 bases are TGTGCCAGCAGTACTAGCGGGAGGGGCAATGAGCAGTTCTTC.

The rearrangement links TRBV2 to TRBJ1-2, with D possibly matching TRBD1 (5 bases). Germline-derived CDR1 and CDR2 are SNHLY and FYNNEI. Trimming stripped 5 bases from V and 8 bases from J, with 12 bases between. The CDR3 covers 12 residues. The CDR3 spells CASSLAGGGYTF. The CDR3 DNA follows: TGTGCCAGCAGTTTGGCCGGGGGAGGCTACACCTTC.

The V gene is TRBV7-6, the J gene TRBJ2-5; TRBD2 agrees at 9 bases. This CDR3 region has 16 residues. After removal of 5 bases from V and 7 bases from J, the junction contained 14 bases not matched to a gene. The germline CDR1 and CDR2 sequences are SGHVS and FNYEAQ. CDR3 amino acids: CASSQGAGGPGGTQYF. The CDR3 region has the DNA TGTGCCAGCAGCCAAGGGGCGGGAGGGCCCGGCGGGACCCAGTACTTC.

CDR3 loop: CASSPGTSGRAKLFF. The DNA for the CDR3 is TGTGCCAGCAGCCCGGGGACTAGCGGGAGGGCCAAGCTGTTCTTC. V and J are TRBV11-2 and TRBJ2-1; 16 bases align to TRBD2. V was clipped by 5 bases and J by 15 bases; unmatched bases: 10. The CDR3 length is 15 residues. Germline values: CDR1 SGHAT, CDR2 FQNNGV.

Here the CDR3 DNA reads TGCAGTGCTAGAGAGGGGCGAGCTTTCTTT. It encodes CSAREGRAFF. The J gene is TRBJ1-1, the V gene TRBV20-1; a weak D match, TRBD1 (5 bases). The ends were cut back, 0 bases at V and 10 bases at J, with 6 bases in the middle. The CDR3 is 10 residues long. CDR1 DFQATT and CDR2 SNEGSKA come from the germline V gene (reference sequence).

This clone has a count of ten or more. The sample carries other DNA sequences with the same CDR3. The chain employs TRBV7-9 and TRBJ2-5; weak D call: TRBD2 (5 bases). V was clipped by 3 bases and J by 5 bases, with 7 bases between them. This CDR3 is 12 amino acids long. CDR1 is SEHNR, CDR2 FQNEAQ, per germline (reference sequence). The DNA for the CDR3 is TGTGCCAGCAGCTTTTCGGGGGAGACCCAGTACTTC. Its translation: CASSFSGETQYF.

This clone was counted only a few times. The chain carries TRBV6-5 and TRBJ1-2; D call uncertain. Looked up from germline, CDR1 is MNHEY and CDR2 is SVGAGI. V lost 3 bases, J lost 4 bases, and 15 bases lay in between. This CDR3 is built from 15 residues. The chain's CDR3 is CASSYSPKEPYGYTF. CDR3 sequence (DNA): TGTGCCAGCAGTTATAGTCCGAAGGAACCCTATGGCTACACCTTC.

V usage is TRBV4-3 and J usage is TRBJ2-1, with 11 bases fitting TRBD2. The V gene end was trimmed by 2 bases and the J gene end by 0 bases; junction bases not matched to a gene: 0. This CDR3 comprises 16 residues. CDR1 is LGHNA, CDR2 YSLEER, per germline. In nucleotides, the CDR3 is TGCGCCAGCAGCCAACTAGCGGGAGGCTCCTACAATGAGCAGTTCTTC. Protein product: CASSQLAGGSYNEQFF.

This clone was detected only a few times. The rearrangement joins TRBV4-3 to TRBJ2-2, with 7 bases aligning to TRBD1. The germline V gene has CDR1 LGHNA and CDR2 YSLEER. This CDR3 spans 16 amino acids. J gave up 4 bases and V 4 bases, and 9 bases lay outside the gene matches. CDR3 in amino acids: CASSRRPTGSTGELFF. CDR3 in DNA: TGCGCCAGCAGCCGTAGACCGACAGGGTCCACCGGGGAGCTGTTTTTT.

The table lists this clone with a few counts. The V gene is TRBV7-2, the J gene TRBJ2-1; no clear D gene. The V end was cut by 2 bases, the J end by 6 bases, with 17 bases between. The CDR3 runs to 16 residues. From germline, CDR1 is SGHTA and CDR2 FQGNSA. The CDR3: CASSLTLSVIGNEQFF. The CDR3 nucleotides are TGTGCCAGCAGCTTAACCCTTTCGGTCATCGGCAATGAGCAGTTCTTC.

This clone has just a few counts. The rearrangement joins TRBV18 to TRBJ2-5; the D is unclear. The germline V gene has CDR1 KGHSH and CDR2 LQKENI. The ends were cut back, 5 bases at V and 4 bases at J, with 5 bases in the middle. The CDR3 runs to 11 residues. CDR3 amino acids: CASSGRETQYF. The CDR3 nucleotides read TGTGCCAGCTCAGGAAGAGAGACCCAGTACTTC.